This T cell receptor beta chain was captured in a study of OX40 agonist ivuxolimab in advanced cancers. Study-wide background: Patients enrolled in dose escalation were diagnosed with hepatocellular carcinoma, melanoma, renal cell or head and neck cancer. Participants could have had prior anti-PD-1, anti-PD-L1 or anti-CTLA-4 therapy, and about 40% had some.

This table comes from immunoSEQ multiplex PCR, and its TCRdb copy is limited to in-frame clones, with some not included. Of tens of thousands of clones in the sample, 90% were seen once. Whole-study findings and limits: Both blood CD4+ and CD8+ T cells showed clonal growth by week 6 at 0.1 to 3.0 mg/kg. Among the lowest peripheral clonal expansion occurred in 0.1-3.0 mg/kg partial responders.

The CDR3 is 13 amino acids. V dropped 0 bases and J dropped 6 bases, with 10 bases sitting between them. Germline V gene sequence: CDR1 SGHDT, CDR2 YYEEEE. As for this clone: Antigen specificity is unknown.

The material sequenced was CD4+ or CD8+ T cells sorted from blood, taken in a trial of the OX40 agonist ivuxolimab. The source of this sequence is an adult with an advanced solid tumor such as melanoma, head and neck, liver or kidney cancer. The V gene is TRBV5-6, the J gene TRBJ2-7; D gene uncertain. In nucleotides, the CDR3 is TGTGCCAGCAGCTTGGCCAATTCGGGCGAGCAGTACTTC. It yields the protein CASSLANSGEQYF.